Below, one T cell receptor (beta chain) is given with its context. What it binds is not known. TCRdb re-called the reads through MiXCR, storing one row per CDR3 protein. The sample lists about 180,000 distinct CDR3 sequences, about 20% occurring once. This record belongs to a study of T cell repertoires in cytomegalovirus infection. Overall study: CMV epitopes that were recently identified and HLA-C-restricted were used alongside well-studied HLA-B-restricted ones. Shared public TCR beta signatures pointed to both CMV infection and a matching HLA type.

The CDR3 contains 14 residues. Looked up from germline, CDR1 is MGHRA and CDR2 is YSYEKL. V lost 1 base to trimming and J lost 3 bases, with 10 bases between them. General study points: HLA-C-restricted CMV-specific TCR beta clonotypes were dominant in the ex vivo response. CMV carriers with the relevant HLA were identified by cumulative public TCR beta family frequency.

This specimen consisted of CD8+ T cells from cultured PBMCs, obtained from culture after CMV antigen stimulation. V and J are TRBV4-1 and TRBJ2-7; D is unclear. This TCR came from a human donor in good health (CMV status not recorded). Some clones in this sample may be carry-over from other donors' samples. CDR3 DNA: TGCGCCAGCAGCCAAGGAAGCGAGGACTACGAGCAGTACTTC. It translates to CASSQGSEDYEQYF.